This T cell receptor beta chain was retrieved from a study of blood T cell repertoires in COVID-19. Looking at the study overall: The study drew acute and convalescent COVID-19 samples from the United States, Italy and Spain.

The table came from immunoSEQ multiplex PCR; TCRdb's copy has only in-frame clones and leaves some out. The top ten hold 2% to 3% of the sample, which has approximately 280,000 clones, roughly 85% seen once. The V segment lost 3 bases and the J segment 3 bases; nucleotides outside the gene matches: 9. CDR1 is SGDLS, CDR2 YYNGEE, per germline. The CDR3 spans 16 residues. Everyone who took part was about 18 to 89 years old, and they came from 24 US areas. The receptor comes from a woman in her forties or fifties who had recovered from COVID-19. The chain recombines TRBV9 with TRBJ2-3; TRBD2 matches 8 bases. The source material was PBMCs or T cells enriched from blood (not recorded which). The CDR3 spells CASSDRREAVTDTQYF. CDR3 DNA sequence: TGTGCCAGCAGCGACCGGCGGGAGGCTGTTACAGATACGCAGTATTTT.